The 31 T cell receptor beta chains listed next were all sequenced from one sample in a study of post-analysis software for immune sequencing data. Study observations and caveats: In patients, about five TRBV segments were more frequent than in controls, with TRBV5-6, TRBV5-1 and TRBV20-1 among them.

TCR beta cDNA libraries had unique molecular identifiers. TCRdb independently ran MiXCR on the PCR reads; one entry per CDR3 protein. Of more than 450,000 distinct CDR3 sequences listed, 34% were seen once; the top ten hold 4.5% to 7.5%. The antigens these receptors bind are not known. The specimen was blood. Receptors were obtained from a girl under 18 with multiple sclerosis.

This clonotype turned up a few times. The chain recombines TRBV29-1 with TRBJ1-5; 7 nucleotides agree with TRBD1. This CDR3 region has 14 residues. V dropped 6 bases and J dropped 5; count of bases not matched to a gene: 10. From germline, CDR1 is SQVTM and CDR2 ANQGSEA. CDR3 sequence: CSVLSTGMDQPQHF. CDR3 DNA sequence: TGCAGCGTCTTGTCGACAGGGATGGATCAGCCCCAGCATTTT.

The V call is TRBV20-1, the J call TRBJ2-6; D call uncertain. With 2 bases removed from V and 1 base from J, the gap between germline ends came to 6 bases. This CDR3 is built from 14 residues. Germline V gives CDR1 DFQATT, CDR2 SNEGSKA (reference sequence). The CDR3 spells CSARPTSGANVLTF. The CDR3 nucleotides are TGCAGTGCTAGACCGACTTCTGGGGCCAACGTCCTGACTTTC.

The chain carries TRBV6-5 and TRBJ2-5; maybe TRBD1 (6 bases). The end of the DNA aligns better with TRBJ2-7, so the J call may be wrong. Germline lookup yields CDR1 MNHEY and CDR2 SVGAGI. The CDR3 spans 14 residues. The CDR3 is CATSKLGTSYEQYF. The DNA for the CDR3 is TGTGCCACCTCGAAATTAGGGACAAGCTACGAGCAGTACTTC.

The table lists this clonotype with a few counts. This chain connects TRBV9 to TRBJ2-1, with 16 bases matching TRBD2. CDR1 and CDR2 (germline): SGDLS, YYNGEE. The V segment lost 7 bases and the J segment 8 bases; nucleotides outside the gene matches: 6. The CDR3 is 15 residues long. The CDR3 protein is CASGGTSGGVDEQFF. In DNA, the CDR3 is TGTGCCAGCGGGGGGACTAGCGGGGGGGTCGATGAGCAGTTCTTC.

The rearrangement uses TRBV20-1 and TRBJ2-5; 7 nucleotides align to TRBD1. The CDR3 covers 15 residues. From germline, CDR1 is DFQATT and CDR2 SNEGSKA (reference sequence). The trim removed 5 bases at V and 2 bases at J, leaving 11 bases unmatched. DNA for the CDR3: TGCAGTGCTGTACAGACAGGGAAGTGGCAAGAGACCCAGTACTTC. It specifies CSAVQTGKWQETQYF.

The chain carries TRBV7-2 and TRBJ2-2; TRBD2 agrees at 9 bases. With 4 bases clipped from V and 11 bases from J, the junction kept 8 bases outside the gene matches. The CDR3 has 14 amino acids. Germline V lookup: CDR1 SGHTA, CDR2 FQGNSA. This CDR3 is CASSSSGLALELFF. The CDR3 coding sequence is TGTGCCAGCAGCTCCTCGGGACTAGCACTTGAGCTGTTTTTT.

This clonotype was seen more than once but under ten times. CDR3 in amino acids: CASSQPNRGNGYTF. CDR3 in DNA: TGTGCCAGCAGTCAGCCTAACAGAGGGAATGGCTACACCTTC. J is TRBJ1-2 and V is TRBV6-6, with D uncertain. CDR1 and CDR2 (germline): MNHNY, SVGAGI (reference sequence). The CDR3 has 14 amino acids. V was shortened by 5 bases and J by 6 bases, with 16 bases between the two germline ends.

The J gene is TRBJ2-7, the V gene TRBV20-1; the D is unclear. The CDR3 consists of 14 residues. Germline V gene data show CDR1 as DFQATT and CDR2 as SNEGSKA (reference sequence). V lost 1 base and J 3 bases, leaving 13 bases between the germline ends. The CDR3 nucleotides are TGCAGTGCTAGAGGCAGGAGCGCGGTCTACGAGCAGTACTTC. Protein: CSARGRSAVYEQYF.

This clonotype was counted a few times. The chain employs TRBV10-3 and TRBJ2-3; possible D gene TRBD1, 6 bases. The V gene lost 11 bases and the J gene lost 0 bases, with 18 bases spanning the gap. Germline lookup yields CDR1 ENHRY and CDR2 SYGVKD. This CDR3 comprises 15 residues. CDR3 sequence reads: CAVQGDGLSTDTQYF. In nucleotides, the CDR3 is TGTGCCGTACAGGGTGATGGACTTAGCACAGATACGCAGTATTTT.

This clonotype has a handful of counts. The rearrangement joins TRBV29-1 to TRBJ1-1; no clear D gene. Per the germline V gene, CDR1 is SQVTM and CDR2 is ANQGSEA. This CDR3 comprises 13 residues. Trimming removed 4 bases from V and 1 base from J, with 10 bases in between. The DNA of the CDR3 is TGCAGCGTTGTAACAGCCTCGAACACTGAAGCTTTCTTT. This sequence encodes CSVVTASNTEAFF.

On this clonotype: At one boundary the junction diverges from the germline segment, which might be a read error. As DNA, the CDR3 is TGCAGTGCTAGTGACCGGGGGGGCCTTAAGGATGAGCGGTTCTTC. Residues: CSASDRGGLKDERFF. The rearrangement joins TRBV20-1 to TRBJ2-1; 8 nucleotides agree with TRBD2. CDR1 is DFQATT and CDR2 is SNEGSKA in the germline V gene (reference sequence). The CDR3 runs 15 residues.

The chain couples TRBV29-1 to TRBJ2-3; D is perhaps TRBD1 (6 bases). Germline loops: CDR1 SQVTM, CDR2 ANQGSEA. This CDR3 has 14 amino acids. V was pared by 6 bases and J by 0 bases, with 13 bases between. The CDR3 spells CSVALGQSTDTQYF. The CDR3 DNA reads TGCAGCGTAGCCCTCGGACAGAGCACAGATACGCAGTATTTT.

The chain employs TRBV5-4 and TRBJ2-3; no definite D call. The CDR3 contains 19 residues. Trimming cost V 0 bases and J 2 bases, with 22 bases left between them. Germline assignment: CDR1 SGHNT and CDR2 YYREEE (reference sequence). CDR3 region: CASSLEAQRHPFSTDTQYF. The CDR3, as DNA: TGTGCCAGCAGCTTGGAGGCCCAGAGGCACCCTTTCTCCACAGATACGCAGTATTTT. Supplemented by reference TRBV5-4 and TRBJ2-3, the full variable domain reads ETGVTQSPTHLIKTRGQQVTLRCSSQSGHNTVSWYQQALGQGPQFIFQYYREEENGRGNFPPRFSGLQFPNYSSELNVNALELDDSALYLCASSLEAQRHPFSTDTQYFGPGTRLTVL.

A single count supports this clonotype. V usage is TRBV29-1 and J usage is TRBJ2-7, with 7 bases that match TRBD2. Germline V gene data show CDR1 as SQVTM and CDR2 as ANQGSEA. The CDR3 is made up of 13 amino acids. V gave up 4 bases and J gave up 6 bases; unmatched junction bases: 9. CDR3 in DNA: TGCAGCGTTGCATCTAGCGGCAAGGCCGAGCAGTACTTC. Amino acid sequence: CSVASSGKAEQYF.

The chain joins TRBV7-9 to TRBJ1-1; D is ambiguous. Deletions cut 2 bases from V and 2 bases from J, with 15 bases between. Per the germline V gene, CDR1 is SEHNR and CDR2 is FQNEAQ (reference sequence). CDR3 size: 16 residues. The CDR3 region has the DNA TGTGCCAGCAGCTTATCTAGATCTCGGGCTAACACTGAAGCTTTCTTT. This gives the protein CASSLSRSRANTEAFF.

The V and J genes are TRBV5-1 and TRBJ1-1; D not certain. Trimming shortened V by 0 bases and J by 7 bases, and 7 bases separated the two germline ends. CDR3 length equals 12 residues. Germline values: CDR1 SGHRS, CDR2 YFSETQ. CDR3 region: CASSLVQSEAFF. CDR3 coding DNA: TGCGCCAGCAGCTTGGTGCAGAGTGAAGCTTTCTTT.

J is TRBJ2-1 and V is TRBV12-3 or TRBV12-4; D is possibly TRBD1 (5 bases). The length of the CDR3 is 14 residues. The ends were cut back, 1 base at V and 13 bases at J, with 17 bases in the middle. The CDR3 region is CASSLDGRAETQFF. In DNA, the CDR3 is TGTGCCAGCAGTTTAGATGGCAGGGCGGAGACCCAGTTCTTC.

V and J are TRBV7-2 and TRBJ1-2; no reliable D call. Germline CDR1 SGHTA, CDR2 FQGNSA. V was clipped by 1 base and J by 6 bases, with 9 bases between them. The CDR3 length is 13 residues. The CDR3 DNA is TGTGCCAGCAGCTTAGAACCAGAGGATGGCTACACCTTC. This gives the protein CASSLEPEDGYTF.

Only a few counts were recorded for this clonotype. This CDR3 reads CSAPGPFYGYTF. CDR3 DNA sequence: TGCAGTGCTCCGGGCCCTTTTTATGGCTACACCTTC. The chain recombines TRBV20-1 with TRBJ1-2; D ambiguous. Trimming removed 5 bases at V and 5 bases at J, with 12 bases between. CDR3 size: 12 residues. Germline V gives CDR1 DFQATT, CDR2 SNEGSKA (reference sequence).

This chain uses TRBV20-1 with TRBJ2-3, with D uncertain. This CDR3 region has 11 residues. CDR1 and CDR2 from the germline V gene are DFQATT and SNEGSKA (reference sequence). Trimming stripped 2 bases from V and 3 bases from J, with 3 bases between. The DNA of the CDR3 is TGCAGTGCTAGACAGACAGATACGCAGTATTTT. Residues: CSARQTDTQYF.

This chain connects TRBV11-2 to TRBJ2-5; either TRBD1 or TRBD2 may supply D (6 bases each). The CDR3 sequence is 17 residues long. From germline, CDR1 is SGHAT and CDR2 FQNNGV. Trimming shortened V by 0 bases and J by 2 bases, and 16 bases separated the two germline ends. CDR3: CASSLEPAGGGQETQYF. CDR3 coding DNA: TGTGCCAGCAGCTTAGAGCCAGCCGGGGGCGGACAAGAGACCCAGTACTTC. The variable domain in full, completed from reference TRBV11-2 and TRBJ2-5, reads EAGVAQSPRYKIIEKRQSVAFWCNPISGHATLYWYQQILGQGPKLLIQFQNNGVVDDSQLPKDRFSAERLKGVDSTLKIQPAKLEDSAVYLCASSLEPAGGGQETQYFGPGTRLLVL.

The chain couples TRBV12-3 or TRBV12-4 to TRBJ2-3; D perhaps matches TRBD1 (6 bases). The CDR3 consists of 15 residues. V dropped 6 bases and J dropped 1 base, with 14 bases sitting between them. CDR3 region: CASRGVWGRTDTQYF. For the CDR3, the DNA is TGTGCCAGCAGGGGTGTATGGGGGCGCACAGATACGCAGTATTTT.

This clonotype was picked up a small number of times. V and J are TRBV11-2 and TRBJ2-5; 15 bases fit TRBD2. From germline, CDR1 is SGHAT and CDR2 FQNNGV. The V gene end was trimmed by 5 bases and the J gene end by 5 bases; junction bases not matched to a gene: 6. CDR3 length: 16 amino acids. The CDR3 spells CASSPPGLAGGETQYF. CDR3 coding DNA: TGTGCCAGCAGCCCTCCCGGACTAGCGGGGGGGGAGACCCAGTACTTC.

V usage is TRBV15 and J usage is TRBJ1-2; TRBD1 matches at 7 bases. Germline-derived CDR1 and CDR2 are LNHNV and YYDKDF (reference sequence). This CDR3 region has 14 residues. V was clipped by 8 bases and J by 5 bases; unmatched bases: 11. The CDR3 nucleotides are TGTGCCACCTCCAGCACTTTGACAGGGTATGGCTACACCTTC. Its translation: CATSSTLTGYGYTF.

This sequence joins TRBV20-1 and TRBJ2-7; 11 bases agree with TRBD2. Looked up from germline, CDR1 is DFQATT and CDR2 is SNEGSKA (reference sequence). There are 15 residues in the CDR3. The junction had 10 bases not matched to a gene; V was cut back by 8 bases and J by 1 base. This CDR3 is CSSLPTSGVSYEQYF. CDR3 nucleotides: TGCAGTTCTTTACCGACTAGCGGGGTTTCCTACGAGCAGTACTTC.

V gene TRBV5-1 combines with J gene TRBJ2-5; D remains ambiguous. V dropped 0 bases and J dropped 1 base, with 10 bases sitting between them. Germline V gene lookup returns CDR1 SGHRS and CDR2 YFSETQ. The CDR3 contains 15 residues. The CDR3 loop is CASSLEVDFQETQYF. CDR3 sequence (DNA): TGCGCCAGCAGCTTGGAGGTAGACTTCCAAGAGACCCAGTACTTC.

In this sample, this clonotype turned up a few times. This chain uses TRBV29-1 with TRBJ1-2; 9 bases match TRBD1. Germline CDR1 and CDR2: SQVTM and ANQGSEA. This CDR3 contains 13 residues. J gave up 7 bases and V 3 bases, and 6 bases lay outside the gene matches. Written as DNA, the CDR3 is TGCAGCGTTGAGGGACAGGGACTGGGTGGCTACACCTTC. Protein sequence: CSVEGQGLGGYTF.

This chain connects TRBV6-1 to TRBJ1-2; D perhaps matches TRBD1 (5 bases). CDR1 is MNHNS, CDR2 SASEGT, per germline. Trimming pared 2 bases from V and 5 bases from J, leaving 12 bases between. The CDR3 length is 14 residues. This chain's CDR3 is CASSEQPGLYGYTF. The CDR3 DNA reads as TGTGCCAGCAGTGAACAGCCAGGGTTATATGGCTACACCTTC.

The rearrangement uses TRBV7-3 and TRBJ2-1; D might be TRBD1 (5 bases). V shed 1 base and J shed 12 bases, with 19 bases lying between them. Looked up from germline, CDR1 is SGHTA and CDR2 is FQGTGA. This CDR3 has 15 residues. CDR3 protein: CASSLRQGGVSGQFF. CDR3 DNA: TGTGCCAGCAGCTTAAGGCAGGGTGGGGTTTCTGGGCAGTTCTTC.

The chain has TRBV5-6 and TRBJ2-1; 10 bases match TRBD2. V was clipped by 0 bases and J by 8 bases; unmatched bases: 11. Germline values: CDR1 SGHDT, CDR2 YYEEEE. The CDR3 totals 17 residues. The DNA for the CDR3 is TGTGCCAGCAGCTTGGCAAGTCGGACTAGCGGTTTTGATGAGCAGTTCTTC. This translates into CASSLASRTSGFDEQFF.

The chain has TRBV7-9 and TRBJ1-1, with a tentative D call TRBD1 (5 bases). Germline CDR1 SEHNR, CDR2 FQNEAQ (reference sequence). Trimming removed 5 bases from V and 0 bases from J, with 13 bases in between. The length of the CDR3 is 15 residues. CDR3 protein: CASSEKGRLNTEAFF. In DNA, the CDR3 is TGTGCCAGCAGCGAGAAGGGACGGTTGAACACTGAAGCTTTCTTT.